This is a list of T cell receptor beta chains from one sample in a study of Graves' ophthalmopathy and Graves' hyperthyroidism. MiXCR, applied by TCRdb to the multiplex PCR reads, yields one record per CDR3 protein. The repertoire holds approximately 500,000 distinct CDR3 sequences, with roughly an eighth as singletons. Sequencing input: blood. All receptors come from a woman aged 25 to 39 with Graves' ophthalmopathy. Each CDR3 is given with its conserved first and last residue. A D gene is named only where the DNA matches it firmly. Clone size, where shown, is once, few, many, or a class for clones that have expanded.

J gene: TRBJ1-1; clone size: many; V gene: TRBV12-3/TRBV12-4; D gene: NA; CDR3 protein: CASTPLVEAFF; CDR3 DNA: TGTGCCAGCACCCCCTTGGTGGAAGCTTTCTTT
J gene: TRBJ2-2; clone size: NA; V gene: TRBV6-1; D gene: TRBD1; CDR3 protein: CASMGQGNTGELFF; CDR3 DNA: TGTGCCAGCATGGGACAGGGAAACACCGGGGAGCTGTTTTTT
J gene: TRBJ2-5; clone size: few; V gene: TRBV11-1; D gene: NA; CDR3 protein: CASSLGTFGKETQYF; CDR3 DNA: TGTGCCAGCAGCTTAGGAACTTTCGGAAAAGAGACCCAGTACTTC
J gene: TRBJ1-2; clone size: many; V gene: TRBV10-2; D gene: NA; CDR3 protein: CASSHGGDGYTF; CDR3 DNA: TGCGCCAGCAGCCACGGGGGAGATGGCTACACCTTC
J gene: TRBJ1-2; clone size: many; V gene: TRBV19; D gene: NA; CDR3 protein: CASMGEAYSGLSNYGYTF; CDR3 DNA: TGTGCCAGTATGGGGGAGGCGTATTCGGGACTCTCTAACTATGGCTACACCTTC
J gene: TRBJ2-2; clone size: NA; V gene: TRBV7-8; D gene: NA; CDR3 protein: CASSLAGPGTANTGELFF; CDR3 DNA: TGTGCCAGCAGCTTAGCAGGGCCCGGCACCGCGAACACCGGGGAGCTGTTTTTT
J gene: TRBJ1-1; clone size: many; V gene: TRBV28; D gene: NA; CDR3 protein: CASSWTGLNTEAFF; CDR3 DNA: TGTGCCAGCAGTTGGACGGGCTTGAACACTGAAGCTTTCTTT
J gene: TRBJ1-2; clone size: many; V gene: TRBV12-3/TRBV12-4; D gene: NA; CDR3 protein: CASSLGHFNYGYTF; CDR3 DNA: TGTGCCAGCAGTTTAGGACACTTTAACTATGGCTACACCTTC
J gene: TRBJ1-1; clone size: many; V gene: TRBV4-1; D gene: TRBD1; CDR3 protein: CASSRTQGQDTEAFF; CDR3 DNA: TGCGCCAGCAGCCGGACACAGGGGCAGGACACTGAAGCTTTCTTT
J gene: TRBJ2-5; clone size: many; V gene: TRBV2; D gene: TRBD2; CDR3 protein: CASKASGYQETQYF; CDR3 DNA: TGTGCTTCCAAGGCTAGCGGGTACCAAGAGACCCAGTACTTC
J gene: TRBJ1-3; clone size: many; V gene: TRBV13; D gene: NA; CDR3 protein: CASSPQGNTIYF; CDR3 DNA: TGTGCCAGCAGCCCTCAGGGAAACACCATATATTTT
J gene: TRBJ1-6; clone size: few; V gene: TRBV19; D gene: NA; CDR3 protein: CASSIGQAVNSPLHF; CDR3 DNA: TGTGCCAGTAGTATTGGTCAGGCGGTAAATTCACCCCTCCACTTT
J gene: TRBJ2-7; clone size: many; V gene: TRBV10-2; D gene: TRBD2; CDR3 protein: CASSGGREGLEQYF; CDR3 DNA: TGCGCCAGCAGTGGAGGGCGGGAGGGCCTCGAGCAGTACTTC
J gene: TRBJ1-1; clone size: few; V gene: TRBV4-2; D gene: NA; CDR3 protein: CASSQDPGVRTEAFF; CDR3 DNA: TGTGCCAGCAGCCAAGATCCAGGGGTGAGAACTGAAGCTTTCTTT
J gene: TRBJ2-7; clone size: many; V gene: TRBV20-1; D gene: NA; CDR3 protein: CSAPYGGYEQYF; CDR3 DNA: TGCAGTGCACCTTATGGGGGTTACGAGCAGTACTTC
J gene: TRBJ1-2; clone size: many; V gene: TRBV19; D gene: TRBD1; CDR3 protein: CASSTGQGAFGYTF; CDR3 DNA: TGTGCCAGTAGTACTGGACAGGGGGCGTTTGGCTACACCTTC
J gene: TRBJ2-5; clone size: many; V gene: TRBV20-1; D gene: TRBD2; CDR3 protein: CSGPIAGRETQYF; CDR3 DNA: TGCAGTGGCCCTATAGCGGGAAGAGAGACCCAGTACTTC
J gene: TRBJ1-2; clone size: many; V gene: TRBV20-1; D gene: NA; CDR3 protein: CSASGYGYTF; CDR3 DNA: TGCAGTGCATCCGGGTATGGCTACACCTTC
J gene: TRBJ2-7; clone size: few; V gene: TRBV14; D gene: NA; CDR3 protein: CASSQILNEQYF; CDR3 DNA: TGTGCCAGCAGCCAAATATTAAACGAGCAGTACTTC
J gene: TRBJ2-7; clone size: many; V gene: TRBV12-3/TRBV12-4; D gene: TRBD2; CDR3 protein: CANSLASGSYEQYF; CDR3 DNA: TGTGCCAACAGTTTAGCTAGCGGGAGCTACGAGCAGTACTTC
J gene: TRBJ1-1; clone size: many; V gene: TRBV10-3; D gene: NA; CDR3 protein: CAISESVSPVDTEAFF; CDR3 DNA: TGTGCCATCAGTGAGTCGGTCTCCCCCGTTGACACTGAAGCTTTCTTT
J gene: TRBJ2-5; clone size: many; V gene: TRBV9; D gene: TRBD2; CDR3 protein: CASSGSGHQETQYF; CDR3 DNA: TGTGCCAGCAGCGGTAGCGGGCACCAAGAGACCCAGTACTTC
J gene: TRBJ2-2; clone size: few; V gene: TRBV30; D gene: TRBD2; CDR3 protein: CACDSGGGSNTGELFF; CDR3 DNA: TGTGCCTGTGACTCGGGGGGGGGATCGAACACCGGGGAGCTGTTTTTT
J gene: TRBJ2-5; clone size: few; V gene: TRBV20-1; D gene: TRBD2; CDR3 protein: CSALGLAGAFQETQYF; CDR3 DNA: TGCAGTGCCTTGGGACTAGCGGGGGCCTTCCAAGAGACCCAGTACTTC
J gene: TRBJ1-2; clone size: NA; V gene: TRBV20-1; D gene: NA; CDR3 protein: CSADILRGMGYTF; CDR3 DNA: TGCAGTGCTGACATCCTCAGGGGTATGGGCTACACCTTC
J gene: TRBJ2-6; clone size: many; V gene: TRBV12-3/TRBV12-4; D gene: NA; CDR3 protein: CASRENSGANVLTF; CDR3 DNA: TGTGCCAGCAGGGAGAACTCTGGGGCCAACGTCCTGACTTTC
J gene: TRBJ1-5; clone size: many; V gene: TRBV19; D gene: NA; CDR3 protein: CASSISFYQPQHF; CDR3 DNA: TGTGCCAGTAGTATTTCCTTTTATCAGCCCCAGCATTTT
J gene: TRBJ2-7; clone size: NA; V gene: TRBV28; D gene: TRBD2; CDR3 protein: CASSFTLAGLSYEQYF; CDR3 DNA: TGTGCCAGCAGTTTTACACTAGCGGGCCTCTCCTACGAGCAGTACTTC
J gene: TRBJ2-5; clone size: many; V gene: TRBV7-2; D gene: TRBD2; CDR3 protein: CASSSVAGGPKETQYF; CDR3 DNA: TGTGCCAGCAGCTCGGTAGCGGGGGGGCCAAAAGAGACCCAGTACTTC
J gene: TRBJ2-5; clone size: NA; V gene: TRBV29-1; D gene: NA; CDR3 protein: CSVDPGLQETQYF; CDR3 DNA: TGCAGCGTTGACCCGGGACTCCAAGAGACCCAGTACTTC
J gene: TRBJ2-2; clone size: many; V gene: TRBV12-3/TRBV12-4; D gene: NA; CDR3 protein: CASKDRNTGELFF; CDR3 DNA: TGTGCCAGCAAGGACAGGAACACCGGGGAGCTGTTTTTT
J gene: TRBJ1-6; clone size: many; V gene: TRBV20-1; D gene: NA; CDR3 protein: CSARAPGFGLENSPLHF; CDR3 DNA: TGCAGTGCTAGGGCCCCGGGTTTTGGGTTGGAGAATTCACCCCTCCACTTT
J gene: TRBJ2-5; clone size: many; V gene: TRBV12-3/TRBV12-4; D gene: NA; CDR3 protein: CASSFVAAETQYF; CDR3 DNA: TGTGCCAGCAGTTTTGTAGCCGCGGAGACCCAGTACTTC
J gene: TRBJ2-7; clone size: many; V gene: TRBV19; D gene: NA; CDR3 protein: CASSTGIGDYEQYF; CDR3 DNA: TGTGCCAGTAGTACCGGGATAGGTGATTACGAGCAGTACTTC
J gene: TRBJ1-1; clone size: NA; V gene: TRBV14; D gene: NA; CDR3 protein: CASTQEGGTVLNTEAFF; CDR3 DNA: TGTGCCAGCACCCAAGAAGGGGGGACGGTCCTGAACACTGAAGCTTTCTTT
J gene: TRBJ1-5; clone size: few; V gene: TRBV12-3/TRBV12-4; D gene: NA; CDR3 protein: CASSPYNPSNQPQHF; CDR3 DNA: TGTGCCAGCAGTCCCTACAATCCCAGCAATCAGCCCCAGCATTTT
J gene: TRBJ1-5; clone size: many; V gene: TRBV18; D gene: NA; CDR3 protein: CASSPLFSGGRNQPQHF; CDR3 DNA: TGTGCCAGCTCACCACTCTTCTCGGGTGGGCGCAATCAGCCCCAGCATTTT
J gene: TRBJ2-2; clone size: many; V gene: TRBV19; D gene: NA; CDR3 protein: CASRGFFPRKGTGELFF; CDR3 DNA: TGTGCCAGTAGAGGGTTCTTTCCGAGAAAGGGGACCGGGGAGCTGTTTTTT
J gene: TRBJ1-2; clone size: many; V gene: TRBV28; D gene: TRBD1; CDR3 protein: CASRSTGEGNYGYTF; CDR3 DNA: TGTGCCAGCAGGTCCACAGGGGAGGGGAACTATGGCTACACCTTC
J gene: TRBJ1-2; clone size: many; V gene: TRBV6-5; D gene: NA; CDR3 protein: CASSYPEDYGYTF; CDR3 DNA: TGTGCCAGCAGTTACCCAGAGGACTATGGCTACACCTTC